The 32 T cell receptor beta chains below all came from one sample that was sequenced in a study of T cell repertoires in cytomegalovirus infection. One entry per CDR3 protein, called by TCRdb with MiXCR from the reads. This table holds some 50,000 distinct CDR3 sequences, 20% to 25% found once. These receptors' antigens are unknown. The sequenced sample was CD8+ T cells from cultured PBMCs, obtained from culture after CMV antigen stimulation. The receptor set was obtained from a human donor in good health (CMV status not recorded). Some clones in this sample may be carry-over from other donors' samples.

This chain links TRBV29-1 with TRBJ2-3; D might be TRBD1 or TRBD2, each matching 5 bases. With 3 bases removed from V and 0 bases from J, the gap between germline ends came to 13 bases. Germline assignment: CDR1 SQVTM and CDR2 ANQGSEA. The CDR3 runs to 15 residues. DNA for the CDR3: TGCAGCGTTGACGGGGCCAAACCTAGCACAGATACGCAGTATTTT. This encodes CSVDGAKPSTDTQYF.

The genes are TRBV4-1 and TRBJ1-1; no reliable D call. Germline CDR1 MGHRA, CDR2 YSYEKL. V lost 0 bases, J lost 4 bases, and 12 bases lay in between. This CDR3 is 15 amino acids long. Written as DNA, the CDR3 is TGCGCCAGCAGCCAAGAAAATTCGCGCGGCACTGAAGCTTTCTTT. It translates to CASSQENSRGTEAFF.

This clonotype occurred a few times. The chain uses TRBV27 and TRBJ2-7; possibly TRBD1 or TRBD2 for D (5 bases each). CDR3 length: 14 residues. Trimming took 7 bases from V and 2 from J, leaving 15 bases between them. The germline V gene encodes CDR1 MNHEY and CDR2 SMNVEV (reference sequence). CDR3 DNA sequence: TGTGCCAGCACTTTCCGGGACGCTACCTACGAGCAGTACTTC. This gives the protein CASTFRDATYEQYF.

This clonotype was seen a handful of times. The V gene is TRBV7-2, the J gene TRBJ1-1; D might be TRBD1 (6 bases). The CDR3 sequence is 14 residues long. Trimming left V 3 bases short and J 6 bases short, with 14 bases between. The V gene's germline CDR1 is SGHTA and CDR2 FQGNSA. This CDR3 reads CASSLRQGISEAFF. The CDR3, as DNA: TGTGCCAGCAGCTTGCGTCAGGGGATTTCTGAAGCTTTCTTT.

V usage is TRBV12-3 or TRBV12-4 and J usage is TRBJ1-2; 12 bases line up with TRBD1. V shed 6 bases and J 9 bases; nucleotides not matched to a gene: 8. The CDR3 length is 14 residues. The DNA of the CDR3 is TGTGCCAGCAGGGGGACAGGGGGCATTAATAGCTACACCTTC. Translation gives CASRGTGGINSYTF.

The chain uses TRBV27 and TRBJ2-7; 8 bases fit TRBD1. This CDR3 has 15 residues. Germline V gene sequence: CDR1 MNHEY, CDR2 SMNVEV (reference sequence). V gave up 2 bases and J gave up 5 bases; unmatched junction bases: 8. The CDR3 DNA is TGTGCCAGCAGTTTAACCTTCAGGGGGCTAGACGAGCAGTACTTC. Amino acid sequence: CASSLTFRGLDEQYF.

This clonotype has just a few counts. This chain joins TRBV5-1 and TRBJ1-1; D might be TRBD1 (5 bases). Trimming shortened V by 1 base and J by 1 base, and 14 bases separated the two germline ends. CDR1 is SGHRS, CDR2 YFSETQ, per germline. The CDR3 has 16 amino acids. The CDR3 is CASSLLVLGTNTEAFF. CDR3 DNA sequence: TGCGCCAGCAGCTTGCTCGTTTTGGGGACGAACACTGAAGCTTTCTTT.

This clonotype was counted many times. This CDR3 is CASSQAGRREKLFF. The CDR3 DNA sequence: TGTGCCAGCAGCCAAGCAGGGAGACGGGAAAAACTGTTTTTT. The chain is built from TRBV7-6 and TRBJ1-4; a weak D match, TRBD1 (5 bases). Trimming removed 5 bases at V and 8 bases at J, with 15 bases between. This CDR3 has 14 amino acids. Germline assignment: CDR1 SGHVS and CDR2 FNYEAQ.

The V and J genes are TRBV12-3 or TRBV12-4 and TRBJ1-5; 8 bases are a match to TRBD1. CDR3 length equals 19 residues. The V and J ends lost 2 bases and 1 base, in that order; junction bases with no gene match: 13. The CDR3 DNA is TGTGCCAGCAGTTTACGCGGCAGGGGGCCTGGAGGGAGCAATCAGCCCCAGCATTTT. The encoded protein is CASSLRGRGPGGSNQPQHF.

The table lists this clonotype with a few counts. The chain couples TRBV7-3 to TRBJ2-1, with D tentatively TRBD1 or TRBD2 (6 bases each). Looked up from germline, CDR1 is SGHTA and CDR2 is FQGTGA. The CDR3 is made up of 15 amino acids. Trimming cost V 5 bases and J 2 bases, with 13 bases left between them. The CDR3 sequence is CASSLRGVAYNEQFF. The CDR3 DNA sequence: TGTGCCAGCAGCCTAAGGGGGGTGGCCTACAATGAGCAGTTCTTC.

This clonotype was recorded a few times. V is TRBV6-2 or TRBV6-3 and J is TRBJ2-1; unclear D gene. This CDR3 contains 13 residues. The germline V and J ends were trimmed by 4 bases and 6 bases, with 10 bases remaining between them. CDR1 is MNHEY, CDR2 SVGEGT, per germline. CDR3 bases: TGTGCCAGCAGTTTGGCTGGTGCCAATGAGCAGTTCTTC. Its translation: CASSLAGANEQFF.

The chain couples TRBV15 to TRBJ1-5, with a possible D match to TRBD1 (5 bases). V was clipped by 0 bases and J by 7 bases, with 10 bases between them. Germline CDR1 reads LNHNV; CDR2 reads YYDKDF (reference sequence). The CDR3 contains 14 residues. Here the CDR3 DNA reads TGTGCCACCAGCAGAGATAGGGGCGTGCAGCCCCAGCATTTT. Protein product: CATSRDRGVQPQHF.

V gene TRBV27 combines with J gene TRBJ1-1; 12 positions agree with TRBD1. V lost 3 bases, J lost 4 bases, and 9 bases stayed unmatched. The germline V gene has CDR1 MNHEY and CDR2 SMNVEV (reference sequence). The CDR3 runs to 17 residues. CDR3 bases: TGTGCCAGCAGTTTGTCTGGGACAGGGGGCAGGGGCACTGAAGCTTTCTTT. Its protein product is CASSLSGTGGRGTEAFF.

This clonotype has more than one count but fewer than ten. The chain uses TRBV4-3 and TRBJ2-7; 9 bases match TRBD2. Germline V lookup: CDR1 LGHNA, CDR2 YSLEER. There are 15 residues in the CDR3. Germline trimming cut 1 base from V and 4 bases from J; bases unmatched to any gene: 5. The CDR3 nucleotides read TGCGCCAGCAGCCAAGTAAAACTAGCGGGTTACGAGCAGTACTTC. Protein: CASSQVKLAGYEQYF.

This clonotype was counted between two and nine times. The CDR3 here is CASSLGILGGDDTEAFF. DNA for the CDR3: TGTGCCAGCAGCTTAGGGATTTTGGGGGGCGATGACACTGAAGCTTTCTTT. V gene TRBV7-8 combines with J gene TRBJ1-1, with a weak D call TRBD1 (6 bases). This CDR3 contains 17 residues. CDR1 is SGHVS, CDR2 FQNEAQ, per germline. V was cut by 1 base and J by 3 bases, with 18 bases left in between. The complete variable domain, with remaining parts taken from reference TRBV7-8 and TRBJ1-1, reads GAGVSQSPRYKVAKRGQDVALRCDPISGHVSLFWYQQALGQGPEFLTYFQNEAQLDKSGLPSDRFFAERPEGSVSTLKIQRTQQEDSAVYLCASSLGILGGDDTEAFFGQGTRLTVV.

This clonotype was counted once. The CDR3 spells CASSQQLAEKRDTQYF. CDR3 coding DNA: TGTGCCAGCAGCCAACAACTAGCGGAGAAAAGAGATACGCAGTATTTT. V is TRBV7-3 and J is TRBJ2-3; TRBD2 matches at 8 bases. Germline assignment: CDR1 SGHTA and CDR2 FQGTGA. The V segment lost 5 bases and the J segment 5 bases; nucleotides outside the gene matches: 12. There are 16 residues in the CDR3.

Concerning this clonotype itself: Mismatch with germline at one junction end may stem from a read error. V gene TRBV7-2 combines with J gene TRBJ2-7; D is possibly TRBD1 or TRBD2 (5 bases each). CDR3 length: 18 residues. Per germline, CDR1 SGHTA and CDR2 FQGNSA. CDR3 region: CASSPHGGPSSSSYEQNF. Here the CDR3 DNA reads TGTGCCAGCAGCCCCCATGGGGGTCCATCTTCTAGCTCCTACGAGCAGAACTTC.

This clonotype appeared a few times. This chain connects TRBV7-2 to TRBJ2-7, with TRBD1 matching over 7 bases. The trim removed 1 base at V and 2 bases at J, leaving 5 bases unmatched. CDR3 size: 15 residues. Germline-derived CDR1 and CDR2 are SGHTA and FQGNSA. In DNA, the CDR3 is TGTGCCAGCAGCTTAGGCAACAGGGGAGCCTACGAGCAGTACTTC. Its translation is CASSLGNRGAYEQYF.

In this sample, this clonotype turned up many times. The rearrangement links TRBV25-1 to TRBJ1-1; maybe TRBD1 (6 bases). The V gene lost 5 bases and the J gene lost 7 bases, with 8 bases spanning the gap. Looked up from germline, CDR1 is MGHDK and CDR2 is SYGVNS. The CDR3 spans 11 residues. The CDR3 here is CASSPGDEAFF. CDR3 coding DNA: TGTGCCAGCAGTCCAGGGGATGAAGCTTTCTTT.

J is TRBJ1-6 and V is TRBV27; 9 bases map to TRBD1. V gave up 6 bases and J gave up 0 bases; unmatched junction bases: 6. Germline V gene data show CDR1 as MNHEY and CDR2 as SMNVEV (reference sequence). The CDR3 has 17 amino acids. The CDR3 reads CASRPGTGSSYNSPLHF. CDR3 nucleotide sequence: TGTGCCAGCAGACCCGGGACAGGGAGCTCCTATAATTCACCCCTCCACTTT.

The CDR3 reads CASSGTSGTSVPGELFF. CDR3 sequence (DNA): TGTGCCAGCAGCGGAACCTCCGGGACTAGCGTCCCCGGGGAGCTGTTTTTT. This chain uses TRBV7-9 with TRBJ2-2; 10 positions agree with TRBD2. The germline V gene encodes CDR1 SEHNR and CDR2 FQNEAQ (reference sequence). V lost 5 bases and J lost 6; bases outside the gene matches: 12. This CDR3 contains 17 residues.

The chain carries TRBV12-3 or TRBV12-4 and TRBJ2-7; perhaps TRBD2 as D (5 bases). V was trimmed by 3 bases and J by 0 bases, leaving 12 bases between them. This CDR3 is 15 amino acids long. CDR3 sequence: CASSLSGLGSYEQYF. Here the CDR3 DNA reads TGTGCCAGCAGTTTGAGCGGACTGGGCTCCTACGAGCAGTACTTC.

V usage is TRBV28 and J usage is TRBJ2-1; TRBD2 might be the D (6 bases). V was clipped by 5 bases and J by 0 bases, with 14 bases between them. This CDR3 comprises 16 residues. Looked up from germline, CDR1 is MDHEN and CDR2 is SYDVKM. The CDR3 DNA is TGTGCCAGCAGTACCCCAGCGGGCAGCTCCTACAATGAGCAGTTCTTC. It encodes CASSTPAGSSYNEQFF.

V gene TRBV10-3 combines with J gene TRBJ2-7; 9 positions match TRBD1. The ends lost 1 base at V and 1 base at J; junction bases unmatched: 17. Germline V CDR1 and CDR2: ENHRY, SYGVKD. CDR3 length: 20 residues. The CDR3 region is CAISEWSSGSTGTGSYEQYF. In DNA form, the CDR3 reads TGTGCCATCAGTGAGTGGTCTTCTGGGTCAACCGGGACAGGGTCCTACGAGCAGTACTTC.

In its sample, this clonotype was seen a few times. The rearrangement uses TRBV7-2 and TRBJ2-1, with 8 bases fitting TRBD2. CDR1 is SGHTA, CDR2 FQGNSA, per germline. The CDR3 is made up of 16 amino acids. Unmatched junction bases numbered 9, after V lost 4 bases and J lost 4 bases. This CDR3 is CASSSGPSGPYNEQFF. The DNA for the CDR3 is TGTGCCAGCAGCTCGGGGCCTAGCGGGCCTTACAATGAGCAGTTCTTC.

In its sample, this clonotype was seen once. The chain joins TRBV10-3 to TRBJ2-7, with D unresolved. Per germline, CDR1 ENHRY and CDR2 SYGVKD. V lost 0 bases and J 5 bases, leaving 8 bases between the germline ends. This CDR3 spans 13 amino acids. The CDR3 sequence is CAISESRGHEQYF. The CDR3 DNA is TGTGCCATCAGTGAGTCCAGAGGCCACGAGCAGTACTTC.

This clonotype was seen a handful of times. CDR3 in DNA: TGCAGTGCCTACTTTGCGGGGGGGCTGGCAGATACGCAGTATTTT. Translating it yields CSAYFAGGLADTQYF. The chain uses TRBV20-1 and TRBJ2-3, with 9 bases aligning to TRBD2. After removal of 6 bases from V and 4 bases from J, the junction contained 11 bases not matched to a gene. Germline V gene lookup returns CDR1 DFQATT and CDR2 SNEGSKA (reference sequence). The CDR3 length is 15 residues.

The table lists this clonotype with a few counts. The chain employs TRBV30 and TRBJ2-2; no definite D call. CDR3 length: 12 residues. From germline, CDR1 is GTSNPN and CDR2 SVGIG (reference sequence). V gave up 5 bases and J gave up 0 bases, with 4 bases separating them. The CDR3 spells CAWAPNTGELFF. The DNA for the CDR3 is TGTGCCTGGGCCCCGAACACCGGGGAGCTGTTTTTT.

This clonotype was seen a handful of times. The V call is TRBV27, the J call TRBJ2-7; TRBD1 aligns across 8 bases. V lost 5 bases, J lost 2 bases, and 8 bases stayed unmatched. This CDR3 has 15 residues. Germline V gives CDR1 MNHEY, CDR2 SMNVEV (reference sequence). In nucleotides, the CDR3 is TGTGCCAGCAGTCCCCGGACAGGGAAGACCTACGAGCAGTACTTC. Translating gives CASSPRTGKTYEQYF.

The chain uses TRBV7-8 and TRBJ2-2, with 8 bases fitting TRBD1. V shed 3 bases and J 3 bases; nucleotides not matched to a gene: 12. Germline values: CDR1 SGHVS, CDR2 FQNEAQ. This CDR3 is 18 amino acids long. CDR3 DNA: TGTGCCAGCAGCTTGGATAACGCAGGGGGCGCGTACACCGGGGAGCTGTTTTTT. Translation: CASSLDNAGGAYTGELFF.

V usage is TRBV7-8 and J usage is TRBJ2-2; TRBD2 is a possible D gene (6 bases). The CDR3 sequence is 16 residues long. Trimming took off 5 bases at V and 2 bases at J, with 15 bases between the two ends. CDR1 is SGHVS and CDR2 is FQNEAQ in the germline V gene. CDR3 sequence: CASSTTLGLNTGELFF. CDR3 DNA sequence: TGTGCCAGCAGCACAACCTTGGGACTCAACACCGGGGAGCTGTTTTTT.

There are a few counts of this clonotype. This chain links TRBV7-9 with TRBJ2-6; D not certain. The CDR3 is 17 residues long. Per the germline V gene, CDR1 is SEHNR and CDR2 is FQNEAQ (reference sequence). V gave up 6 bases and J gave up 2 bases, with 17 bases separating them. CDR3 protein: CASRSYDLDPGANVLTF. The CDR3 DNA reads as TGTGCCAGCAGGTCATACGACCTTGACCCTGGGGCCAACGTCCTGACTTTC.